In its sample, the clone carrying this T cell receptor beta chain was seen a few times. V lost 3 bases, J lost 4 bases, and 6 bases stayed unmatched. This CDR3 region has 14 residues. CDR1 is SGHRS and CDR2 is YFSETQ in the germline V gene. The data were taken from a study of T-cell reconstitution after alpha-beta-depleted transplantation in children. For TCRbeta, the library was prepared with unique molecular identifiers. TCRdb used MiXCR to reprocess the PCR reads, holding one entry per CDR3 protein. The repertoire holds about 640,000 distinct CDR3 sequences, with roughly 17% as singletons. The chain carries TRBV5-1 and TRBJ1-1; TRBD1 aligns across 7 bases. Sequenced here: PBMCs from the stem cell graft donor, sampled from the stem cell graft. The receptor comes from a human donor who donated a stem cell graft to a child with acute myeloid leukemia. The CDR3 DNA follows: TGCGCCAGCAGCTGGGACAGTCTGAGCACTGAAGCTTTCTTT. Translation gives CASSWDSLSTEAFF.